Given below is one T cell receptor beta chain in context. The data were obtained in a study of blood T cell repertoires in COVID-19. Study at large: Some COVID-19 samples were acute and others convalescent; all came from the United States, Italy and Spain. PBMCs, B-cell-depleted T cells, or T cells provided the cDNA or gDNA that made up the material.

This CDR3 comprises 15 residues. CDR1 is LGHDT, CDR2 YNNKEL, per germline (reference sequence). V dropped 1 base and J dropped 4 bases, with 14 bases sitting between them. Per the original methods: Reference gene primer amplification yielded estimated nucleated cell counts. Profiled with immunoSEQ multiplex PCR; TCRdb holds only in-frame clones, not every one. D and trimming were read from the DNA, whereas the V and J calls and clone size are those reported in that table. The data contain about 120,000 clones, about four fifths of them singletons. This receptor was identified in a human donor in a cohort sampled during active COVID-19. The chain joins TRBV3-1 (or the pseudogene TRBV3-2) to TRBJ2-7, with D perhaps matching TRBD1 (6 bases). Specimen: peripheral blood. CDR3 amino acids: CASSQVSTGRYEQYF. In nucleotides, the CDR3 is TGTGCCAGCAGCCAAGTATCAACAGGGCGGTACGAGCAGTACTTC.